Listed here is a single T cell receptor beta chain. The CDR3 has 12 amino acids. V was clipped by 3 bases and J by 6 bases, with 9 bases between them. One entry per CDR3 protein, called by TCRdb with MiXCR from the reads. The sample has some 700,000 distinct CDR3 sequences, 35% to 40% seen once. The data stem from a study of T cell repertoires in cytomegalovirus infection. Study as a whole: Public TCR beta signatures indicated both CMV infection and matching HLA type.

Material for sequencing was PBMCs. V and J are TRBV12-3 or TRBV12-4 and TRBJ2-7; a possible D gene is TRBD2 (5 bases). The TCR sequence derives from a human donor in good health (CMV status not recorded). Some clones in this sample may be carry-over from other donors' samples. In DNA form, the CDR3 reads TGTGCCAGCAGTTTGATCGGGGTCGAGCAGTACTTC. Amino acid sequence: CASSLIGVEQYF.